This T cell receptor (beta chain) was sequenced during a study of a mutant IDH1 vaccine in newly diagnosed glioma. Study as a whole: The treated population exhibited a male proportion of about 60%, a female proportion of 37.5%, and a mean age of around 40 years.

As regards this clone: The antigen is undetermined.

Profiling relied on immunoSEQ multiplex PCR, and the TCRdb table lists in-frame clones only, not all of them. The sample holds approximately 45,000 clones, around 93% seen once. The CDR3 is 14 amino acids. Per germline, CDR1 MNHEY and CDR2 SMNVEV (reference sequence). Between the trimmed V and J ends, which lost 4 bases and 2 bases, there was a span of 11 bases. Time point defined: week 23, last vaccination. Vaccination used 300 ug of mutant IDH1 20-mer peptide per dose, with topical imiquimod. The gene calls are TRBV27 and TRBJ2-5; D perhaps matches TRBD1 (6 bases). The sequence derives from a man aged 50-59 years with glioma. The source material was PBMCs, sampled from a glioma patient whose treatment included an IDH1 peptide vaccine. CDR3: CASSSRTEQETQYF. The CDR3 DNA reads TGTGCCAGCAGTTCTCGGACAGAGCAAGAGACCCAGTACTTC.